This T cell receptor (beta chain) was retrieved from a study of early T cells in non-severe SARS-CoV-2 infection. The V end lost 0 bases, the J end lost 9 bases, and 5 bases lay between the germline ends. CDR3 length: 11 residues. With respect to this clonotype: A single base separates this from a much larger clone, so it may be a read error. The conserved final phenylalanine or tryptophan is absent from the CDR3, which likely points to a read error.

In TCRdb, the 5' RACE reads were re-called with MiXCR into one record per CDR3 protein. This sample yields thousands of distinct CDR3 sequences, of which about 5% are seen a single time; roughly 9.7% belongs to the top ten. Sequencing was carried out using whole blood. The chain is built from TRBV12-3 or TRBV12-4 and TRBJ1-2, with unresolved D. This sequence originates from an adult who was a healthcare worker with PCR-confirmed SARS-CoV-2 infection or an uninfected control (not recorded which). CDR3 bases: TGTGCCAGCAGTTTAGCAGGGCGCTACACCCTC. Protein sequence: CASSLAGRYTL.